A selection of T cell receptor beta chains follows, all from one sample in a study of blood T cells in healthy people across ages. TCRdb redid the calling of the 5' RACE reads with MiXCR, one entry per CDR3 protein. Of roughly 1.6 million distinct CDR3 sequences in the sample, around 35% were seen once. The sequencing input was blood. The receptors here all came from a woman aged 25 to 39 in good health. Both conserved end residues are part of each CDR3. The D gene is left open where the match is weak. Part of the rows lack a size; the others show once, few, many or a class for expanded clones.

d_gene: TRBD1
v_gene: TRBV20-1
j_gene: TRBJ2-7
abundance: -
CDR3aa: CSAATGSGFYEQYF
CDR3nt: TGCAGTGCAGCGACAGGGTCCGGGTTCTACGAGCAGTACTTC

d_gene: TRBD2
v_gene: TRBV19
j_gene: TRBJ2-7
abundance: few
CDR3aa: CATSTSVSYEQYF
CDR3nt: TGTGCCACTTCGACTAGCGTCTCCTACGAGCAGTACTTC

d_gene: -
v_gene: TRBV20-1
j_gene: TRBJ1-4
abundance: -
CDR3aa: CSATTNEKLFF
CDR3nt: TGCAGTGCTACAACTAATGAAAAACTGTTTTTT

d_gene: -
v_gene: TRBV28
j_gene: TRBJ1-1
abundance: -
CDR3aa: CASITGTNTEAFF
CDR3nt: TGTGCCAGCATAACAGGGACGAACACTGAAGCTTTCTTT

d_gene: -
v_gene: TRBV7-2
j_gene: TRBJ1-2
abundance: many
CDR3aa: CASSYFRGGYTF
CDR3nt: TGTGCCAGCAGCTACTTTAGGGGAGGCTACACCTTC

d_gene: -
v_gene: TRBV20-1
j_gene: TRBJ2-7
abundance: -
CDR3aa: CSAPPGLKYNEQYF
CDR3nt: TGCAGTGCTCCTCCGGGACTGAAATACAATGAGCAGTACTTC

d_gene: -
v_gene: TRBV7-9
j_gene: TRBJ1-1
abundance: -
CDR3aa: CASSYRRPVSLAEAFF
CDR3nt: TGTGCCAGCAGCTACCGGAGGCCCGTCTCCCTCGCTGAAGCTTTCTTT

d_gene: -
v_gene: TRBV5-1
j_gene: TRBJ2-7
abundance: -
CDR3aa: CASMLTGGSAYEQYF
CDR3nt: TGCGCCAGCATGTTAACAGGAGGGTCTGCCTACGAGCAGTACTTC

d_gene: -
v_gene: TRBV7-4
j_gene: TRBJ2-4
abundance: few
CDR3aa: CASSQPLLATLAKNIQYF
CDR3nt: TGTGCCAGCAGCCAACCCCTTCTAGCTACCCTAGCCAAAAACATTCAGTACTTC

d_gene: TRBD1
v_gene: TRBV20-1
j_gene: TRBJ1-1
abundance: few
CDR3aa: CSARDSTGGDSTEAFF
CDR3nt: TGCAGTGCTAGAGATTCTACAGGGGGCGATAGCACTGAAGCTTTCTTT

d_gene: -
v_gene: TRBV3-1
j_gene: TRBJ1-2
abundance: many
CDR3aa: CASSPRGEENGYTF
CDR3nt: TGTGCCAGCAGCCCCCGAGGAGAGGAGAATGGCTACACCTTC

d_gene: -
v_gene: TRBV5-1
j_gene: TRBJ1-1
abundance: -
CDR3aa: CASSLEEDTEAFF
CDR3nt: TGCGCCAGCAGCTTGGAAGAAGACACTGAAGCTTTCTTT

d_gene: -
v_gene: TRBV20-1
j_gene: TRBJ2-3
abundance: -
CDR3aa: CSAGRLGTATQYF
CDR3nt: TGTAGTGCGGGGAGGCTGGGCACAGCTACGCAGTATTTT

d_gene: TRBD1
v_gene: TRBV6-1
j_gene: TRBJ2-7
abundance: -
CDR3aa: CASRRTGENYEQYF
CDR3nt: TGTGCCAGCAGAAGGACAGGGGAGAATTACGAGCAGTACTTC

d_gene: -
v_gene: TRBV7-2
j_gene: TRBJ2-1
abundance: -
CDR3aa: CASSLGLFKVNEQFF
CDR3nt: TGTGCCAGCAGCTTAGGACTATTTAAGGTGAATGAGCAGTTCTTC

d_gene: TRBD1
v_gene: TRBV6-2/TRBV6-3
j_gene: TRBJ2-2
abundance: -
CDR3aa: CAAYRGRAGELFF
CDR3nt: TGTGCCGCGTACAGGGGGCGCGCCGGGGAGCTGTTTTTT

d_gene: -
v_gene: TRBV7-2
j_gene: TRBJ2-1
abundance: few
CDR3aa: CASSRSGERYNEQFF
CDR3nt: TGTGCCAGCAGCCGCTCGGGGGAACGCTACAATGAGCAGTTCTTC

d_gene: -
v_gene: TRBV20-1
j_gene: TRBJ1-1
abundance: -
CDR3aa: CSARDRRGYTEAFF
CDR3nt: TGCAGTGCTAGAGATCGCCGTGGGTACACTGAAGCTTTCTTT

d_gene: -
v_gene: TRBV29-1
j_gene: TRBJ2-7
abundance: many
CDR3aa: CSVEDTGEQYF
CDR3nt: TGCAGCGTTGAAGATACGGGGGAGCAGTACTTC

d_gene: -
v_gene: TRBV2
j_gene: TRBJ1-5
abundance: -
CDR3aa: CASSWDIGKPQHF
CDR3nt: TGTGCCAGCAGTTGGGACATCGGGAAGCCCCAGCATTTT

d_gene: TRBD1
v_gene: TRBV12-3/TRBV12-4
j_gene: TRBJ2-5
abundance: -
CDR3aa: CASSKTGGGQETQYF
CDR3nt: TGTGCCAGCAGCAAGACAGGGGGCGGCCAAGAGACCCAGTACTTC

d_gene: -
v_gene: TRBV6-1
j_gene: TRBJ2-2
abundance: -
CDR3aa: CASSGLEHTGELFF
CDR3nt: TGTGCCAGCAGTGGGTTAGAACACACCGGGGAGCTGTTTTTT

d_gene: -
v_gene: TRBV6-1
j_gene: TRBJ1-5
abundance: few
CDR3aa: CASLLNSNQPQHF
CDR3nt: TGTGCCAGCCTGCTTAATAGCAATCAGCCCCAGCATTTT

d_gene: -
v_gene: TRBV6-6
j_gene: TRBJ1-2
abundance: -
CDR3aa: CASSYGVYTF
CDR3nt: TGTGCCAGCAGTTACGGCGTGTACACCTTC

d_gene: -
v_gene: TRBV7-2
j_gene: TRBJ1-2
abundance: many
CDR3aa: CASSLGGFYGYTF
CDR3nt: TGTGCCAGCAGCTTAGGCGGTTTCTATGGCTACACCTTC

d_gene: TRBD1
v_gene: TRBV12-3/TRBV12-4
j_gene: TRBJ1-2
abundance: -
CDR3aa: CASTQTGGYGYTF
CDR3nt: TGTGCCAGCACCCAGACAGGGGGCTATGGCTACACCTTC

d_gene: TRBD1
v_gene: TRBV4-1
j_gene: TRBJ1-1
abundance: -
CDR3aa: CASSPSPGQGAPMNTEAFF
CDR3nt: TGCGCCAGCAGCCCTTCCCCCGGGCAGGGGGCGCCGATGAACACTGAAGCTTTCTTT

d_gene: -
v_gene: TRBV2
j_gene: TRBJ2-5
abundance: -
CDR3aa: CASSEAGGEETQYF
CDR3nt: TGTGCCAGCAGTGAAGCGGGGGGCGAAGAGACCCAGTACTTC

d_gene: -
v_gene: TRBV4-1
j_gene: TRBJ1-1
abundance: -
CDR3aa: CASSHTEGEAFF
CDR3nt: TGCGCCAGCAGCCACACCGAGGGTGAAGCTTTCTTT